These 16 T cell receptor beta chains were all obtained from the same sample, sequenced in a study of cytomegalovirus exposure and HLA in healthy donors. The PCR made use of 60 Vbeta and 13 Jbeta primers. Here immunoSEQ multiplex PCR was the method, and the copy in TCRdb shows in-frame clones only, minus some. The sample has fewer than 45,000 clones; the top ten hold approximately 8.4%. The sample consisted of PBMCs. These receptors all come from a man aged 40-50 years in good health and CMV-seropositive.

This chain joins TRBV10-3 and TRBJ1-2, with D maybe TRBD1 (5 bases). Trimming shortened V by 0 bases and J by 7 bases, and 15 bases separated the two germline ends. This CDR3 is built from 15 residues. Per germline, CDR1 ENHRY and CDR2 SYGVKD. The CDR3 is CAISESTQGSSGYTF. As DNA, the CDR3 is TGTGCCATCAGTGAGTCGACTCAGGGTTCGAGTGGCTACACCTTC.

The rearrangement joins TRBV23-1 to TRBJ2-6; 14 bases agree with TRBD2. TRBV23-1 is noted as an ORF with a role that remains uncertain. CDR3 length: 23 residues. With 2 bases clipped from V and 0 bases from J, the junction kept 15 bases outside the gene matches. The CDR3 sequence is CASSQTGRSGLAGGGSGANVLTF. In DNA, the CDR3 is TGCGCCAGCAGTCAAACAGGGCGATCCGGACTAGCGGGAGGTGGCTCTGGGGCCAACGTCCTGACTTTC.

Notes on this clone: Relative to the germline gene, one junction end is altered; a read error may explain this. The J gene is TRBJ2-6, the V gene TRBV7-9, with TRBD1 identical over 10 bases. Germline V CDR1 and CDR2: SEHNR, FQNEAQ (reference sequence). There are 16 residues in the CDR3. CDR3 DNA: TGTGCTAGCAGCGGGACAGGGGCGCATGGGGCCAACGTCCTGACTTTC. Amino acid sequence: CASSGTGAHGANVLTF.

The chain has TRBV5-1 and TRBJ2-2, with 9 nucleotides matching TRBD1. V gave up 4 bases and J gave up 5 bases; unmatched junction bases: 6. The CDR3 has 15 amino acids. Germline values: CDR1 SGHRS, CDR2 YFSETQ. The CDR3 nucleotides read TGCGCCAGCAGCGCGAGGACAGGGGTGACCGGGGAGCTGTTTTTT. It specifies CASSARTGVTGELFF. The whole variable domain, filled in from reference TRBV5-1 and TRBJ2-2, reads KAGVTQTPRYLIKTRGQQVTLSCSPISGHRSVSWYQQTPGQGLQFLFEYFSETQRNKGNFPGRFSGRQFSNSRSEMNVSTLELGDSALYLCASSARTGVTGELFFGEGSRLTVL.

This chain connects TRBV19 to TRBJ2-1; TRBD2 matches at 7 bases. CDR1 LNHDA and CDR2 SQIVND come from the germline V gene (reference sequence). The J segment lost 5 bases and the V segment lost 4 bases, leaving 11 bases of the junction unmatched. CDR3 size: 16 residues. CDR3 nucleotides: TGTGCCAGTAGTACGGGGCCTAGCGGCCTCGACAATGAGCAGTTCTTC. Protein sequence: CASSTGPSGLDNEQFF.

J is TRBJ2-2 and V is TRBV5-4, with 10 bases fitting TRBD2. Trimming took 0 bases from V and 4 from J; bases not matched to a gene: 3. CDR1 SGHNT and CDR2 YYREEE come from the germline V gene (reference sequence). This CDR3 region has 16 residues. As DNA, the CDR3 is TGTGCCAGCAGCTTGGGAGCGGGAGGGCCCACCGGGGAGCTGTTTTTT. It translates to CASSLGAGGPTGELFF.

The CDR3 loop is CASSSTPTGGNTEAFF. The CDR3 coding sequence is TGTGCCAGCAGCTCTACCCCGACAGGCGGGAACACTGAAGCTTTCTTT. The rearrangement joins TRBV7-8 to TRBJ1-1, with TRBD1 as a possible D gene (6 bases). CDR3 length equals 16 residues. Germline V gene data show CDR1 as SGHVS and CDR2 as FQNEAQ. V lost 4 bases, J lost 1 base, and 16 bases lay in between.

Turning to this clone: Other DNA sequences in this specimen translate into the identical CDR3. The chain joins TRBV27 to TRBJ1-1, with a possible D match to TRBD1 (5 bases). Germline CDR1 MNHEY, CDR2 SMNVEV (reference sequence). The CDR3 has 12 amino acids. The V end lost 4 bases, the J end lost 5 bases, and 8 bases lay between the germline ends. DNA of the CDR3: TGTGCCAGCAGTTCGCAGGGTACTGAAGCTTTCTTT. Translating gives CASSSQGTEAFF.

V is TRBV5-8 and J is TRBJ2-7; TRBD1 agrees at 7 bases. V was pared by 0 bases and J by 6 bases, with 6 bases of the junction left unmatched. The CDR3 runs to 14 residues. Germline V CDR1 and CDR2: SGHTS, YDEGEE. The CDR3, as DNA: TGTGCCAGCAGCTTGGGACAGGGAGTCCCCGAGCAGTACTTC. It translates to CASSLGQGVPEQYF.

The V call is TRBV11-2, the J call TRBJ2-7; 10 positions match TRBD2. The junction had 2 bases not matched to a gene; V was cut back by 0 bases and J by 3 bases. The CDR3 covers 15 residues. Germline loops: CDR1 SGHAT, CDR2 FQNNGV. The CDR3 DNA is TGTGCCAGCAGCTTAGAGGGACTAGCGATCTACGAGCAGTACTTC. Its protein product is CASSLEGLAIYEQYF.

V usage is TRBV7-8 and J usage is TRBJ2-3, with a possible D match to TRBD2 (6 bases). The CDR3 consists of 19 residues. The V gene's germline CDR1 is SGHVS and CDR2 FQNEAQ. The V end lost 2 bases, the J end lost 4 bases, and 25 bases lay between the germline ends. The CDR3 is CASSLPRRPGDIVSDTQYF. CDR3 in DNA: TGTGCCAGCAGCTTACCGAGAAGACCGGGGGATATAGTATCAGATACGCAGTATTTT.

DNA of the CDR3: TGTGCCTGGCGGCTTAAAGCGAGCTCCTACAATGAGCAGTTCTTC. Amino acids: CAWRLKASSYNEQFF. The chain recombines TRBV30 with TRBJ2-1, with unresolved D. The V and J ends lost 5 bases and 0 bases respectively, with 14 bases between them. This CDR3 is built from 15 residues. CDR1 GTSNPN and CDR2 SVGIG come from the germline V gene (reference sequence).

The chain uses TRBV6-1 and TRBJ1-5, with D unclear. V gave up 0 bases and J gave up 2 bases, with 5 bases separating them. This CDR3 region has 14 residues. Germline loops: CDR1 MNHNS, CDR2 SASEGT. This CDR3 is CASSEALGNQPQHF. The DNA for the CDR3 is TGTGCCAGCAGTGAAGCACTGGGCAATCAGCCCCAGCATTTT.

This sequence joins TRBV15 and TRBJ2-5; D might be TRBD2 (6 bases). Germline V gene data show CDR1 as LNHNV and CDR2 as YYDKDF (reference sequence). This CDR3 has 13 amino acids. Trimming left V 5 bases short and J 4 bases short, with 11 bases between. The CDR3 region is CATSQNGGETQYF. The CDR3, as DNA: TGTGCCACCAGCCAAAACGGGGGAGAGACCCAGTACTTC.

The V and J genes are TRBV27 and TRBJ2-5; D is uncertain. The CDR3 extends over 13 amino acids. V was cut by 6 bases and J by 0 bases, with 8 bases left in between. The germline V gene has CDR1 MNHEY and CDR2 SMNVEV (reference sequence). As DNA, the CDR3 is TGTGCCAGCAGACTACATAACCAAGAGACCCAGTACTTC. Protein product: CASRLHNQETQYF.

The rearrangement links TRBV29-1 to TRBJ1-4, with a possible D match to TRBD1 (5 bases). Germline V lookup: CDR1 SQVTM, CDR2 ANQGSEA. V lost 0 bases and J 8 bases, leaving 10 bases between the germline ends. CDR3 length equals 13 residues. The CDR3 DNA sequence: TGCAGCGTTGAAGAGACAGCGCGAGAAAAACTGTTTTTT. This encodes CSVEETAREKLFF. The full variable domain, completed using reference TRBV29-1 and TRBJ1-4, is SAVISQKPSRDICQRGTSLTIQCQVDSQVTMMFWYRQQPGQSLTLIATANQGSEATYESGFVIDKFPISRPNLTFSTLTVSNMSPEDSSIYLCSVEETAREKLFFGSGTQLSVL.